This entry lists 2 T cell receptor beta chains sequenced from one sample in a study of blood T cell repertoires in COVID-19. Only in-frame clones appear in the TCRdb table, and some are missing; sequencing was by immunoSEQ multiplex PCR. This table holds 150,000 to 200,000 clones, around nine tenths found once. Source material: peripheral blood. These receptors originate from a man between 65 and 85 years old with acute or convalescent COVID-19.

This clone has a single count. The CDR3 DNA follows: TGTGCCAGCAGCCCTGGGACAGGTGTAGTTGAAAAACTGTTTTTT. Its translation: CASSPGTGVVEKLFF. This chain joins TRBV4-2 and TRBJ1-4; 8 bases are shared with TRBD1. Losses at the gene ends were 4 bases for V and 7 bases for J; bases not matched to a gene: 8. This CDR3 has 15 amino acids. Germline V gene data show CDR1 as LGHNA and CDR2 as YNFKEQ.

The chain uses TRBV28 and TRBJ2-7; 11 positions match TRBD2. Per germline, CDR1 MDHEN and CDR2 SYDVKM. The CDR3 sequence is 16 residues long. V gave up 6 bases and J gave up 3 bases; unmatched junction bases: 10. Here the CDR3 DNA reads TGTGCCAGCAGCTTAGCGGGAGGGCCAGTCGACTACGAGCAGTACTTC. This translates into CASSLAGGPVDYEQYF.